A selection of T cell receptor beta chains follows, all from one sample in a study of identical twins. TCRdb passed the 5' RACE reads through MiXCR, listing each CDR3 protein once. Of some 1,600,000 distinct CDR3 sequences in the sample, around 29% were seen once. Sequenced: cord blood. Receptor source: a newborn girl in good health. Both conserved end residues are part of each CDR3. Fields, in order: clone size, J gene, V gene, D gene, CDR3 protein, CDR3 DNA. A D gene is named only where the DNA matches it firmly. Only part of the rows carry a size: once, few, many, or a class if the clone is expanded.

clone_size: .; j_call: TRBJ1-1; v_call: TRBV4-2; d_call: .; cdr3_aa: CASSQATRGTEAFF; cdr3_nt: TGTGCCAGCAGCCAAGCGACCCGGGGGACTGAAGCTTTCTTT
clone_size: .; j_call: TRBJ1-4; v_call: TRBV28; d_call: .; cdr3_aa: CASSSARTVATNEKLFF; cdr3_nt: TGTGCCAGCAGTTCGGCTCGGACAGTGGCAACTAATGAAAAACTGTTTTTT
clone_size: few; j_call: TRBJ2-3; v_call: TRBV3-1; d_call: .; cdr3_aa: CASSQTTRVFDTQYF; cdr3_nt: TGTGCCAGCAGCCAAACGACTAGAGTGTTCGATACGCAGTATTTT
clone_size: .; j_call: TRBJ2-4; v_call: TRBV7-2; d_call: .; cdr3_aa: CASSLEVARAKNIQYF; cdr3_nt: TGTGCCAGCAGCTTAGAGGTAGCGAGGGCCAAAAACATTCAGTACTTC
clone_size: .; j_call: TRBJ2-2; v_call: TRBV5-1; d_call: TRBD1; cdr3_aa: CASSPGQSEADIGELFF; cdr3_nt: TGCGCCAGCAGCCCGGGACAGAGTGAGGCTGATATCGGGGAGCTGTTTTTT
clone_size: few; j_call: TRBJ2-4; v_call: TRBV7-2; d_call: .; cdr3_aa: CASSSLSTRSDIQYF; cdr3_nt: TGTGCCAGCAGCTCCTTAAGTACTAGATCAGACATTCAGTACTTC
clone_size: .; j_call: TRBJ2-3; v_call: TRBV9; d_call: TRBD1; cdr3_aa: CASSVGTGADTQYF; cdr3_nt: TGCGCCAGCAGTGTCGGGACAGGGGCAGATACGCAGTATTTT
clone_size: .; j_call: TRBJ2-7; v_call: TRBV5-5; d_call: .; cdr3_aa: CASSFPPANGEQYF; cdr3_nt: TGTGCCAGCAGCTTTCCCCCGGCCAACGGCGAGCAGTACTTC
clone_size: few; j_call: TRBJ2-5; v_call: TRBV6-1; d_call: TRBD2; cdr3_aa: CASSNSGGSQETQYF; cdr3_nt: TGTGCCAGCAGTAATAGCGGGGGCTCCCAAGAGACCCAGTACTTC
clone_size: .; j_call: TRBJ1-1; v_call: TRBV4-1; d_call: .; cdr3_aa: CASSPNSPTDSPSTEAFF; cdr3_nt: TGCGCCAGCAGCCCAAACTCCCCGACAGACTCCCCGAGCACTGAAGCTTTCTTT
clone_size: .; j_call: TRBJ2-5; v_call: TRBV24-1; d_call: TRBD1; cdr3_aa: CATSEGGTGGETQYF; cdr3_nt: TGTGCCACCAGTGAGGGCGGGACAGGGGGAGAGACCCAGTACTTC
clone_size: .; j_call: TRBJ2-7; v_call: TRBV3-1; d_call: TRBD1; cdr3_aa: CASSLYPGTVSYEQYF; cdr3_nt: TGTGCCAGCAGCCTATATCCCGGGACAGTCTCCTACGAGCAGTACTTC
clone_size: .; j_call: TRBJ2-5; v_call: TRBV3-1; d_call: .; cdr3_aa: CASSQDWGATQYF; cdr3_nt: TGTGCCAGCAGCCAAGATTGGGGGGCGACCCAGTACTTC
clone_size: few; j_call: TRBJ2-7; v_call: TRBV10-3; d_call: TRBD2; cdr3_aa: CAIRASGSTHEQYF; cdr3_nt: TGTGCCATCAGGGCTAGCGGGAGTACCCACGAGCAGTACTTC
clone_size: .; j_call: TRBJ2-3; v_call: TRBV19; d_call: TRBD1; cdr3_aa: CASSSRQGAINTQYF; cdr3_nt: TGTGCCAGTAGTTCCCGACAGGGGGCCATAAATACGCAGTATTTT
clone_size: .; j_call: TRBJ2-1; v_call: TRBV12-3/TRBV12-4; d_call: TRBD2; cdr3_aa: CASIASGGYNEQFF; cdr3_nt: TGTGCCAGCATCGCGAGCGGGGGCTACAATGAGCAGTTCTTC
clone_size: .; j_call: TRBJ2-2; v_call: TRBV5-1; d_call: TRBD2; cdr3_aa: CASSLLAGGAGELFF; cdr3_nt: TGCGCCAGCAGCCTACTAGCGGGGGGCGCCGGGGAGCTGTTTTTT
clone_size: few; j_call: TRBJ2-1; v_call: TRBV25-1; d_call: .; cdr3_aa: CASSERVGGLYNEQFF; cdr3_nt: TGTGCCAGCAGTGAACGGGTAGGCGGGCTCTACAATGAGCAGTTCTTC
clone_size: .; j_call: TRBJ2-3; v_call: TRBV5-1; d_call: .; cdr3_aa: CASSICPDTQYF; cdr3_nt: TGCGCCAGCAGCATATGCCCAGATACGCAGTATTTT
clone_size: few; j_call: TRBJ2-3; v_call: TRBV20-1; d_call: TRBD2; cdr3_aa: CSATGTSGWDTQYF; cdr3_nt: TGCAGTGCAACCGGGACTAGCGGATGGGATACGCAGTATTTT
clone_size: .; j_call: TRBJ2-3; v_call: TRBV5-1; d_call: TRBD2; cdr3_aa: CASSWWASGGATDTQYF; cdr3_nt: TGCGCCAGCAGCTGGTGGGCTAGCGGGGGGGCAACAGATACGCAGTATTTT
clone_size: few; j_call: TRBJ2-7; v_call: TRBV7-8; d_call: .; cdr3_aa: CASSSNGAGYEQYF; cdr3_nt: TGTGCCAGCAGCTCAAATGGGGCGGGGTACGAGCAGTACTTC
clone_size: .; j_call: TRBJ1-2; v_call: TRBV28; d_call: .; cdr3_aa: CASSLFRPLYGYTF; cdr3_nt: TGTGCCAGCAGTTTATTCAGGCCCCTCTATGGCTACACCTTC
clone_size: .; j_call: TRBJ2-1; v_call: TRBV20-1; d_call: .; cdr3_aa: CSARPDTHNTEAFF; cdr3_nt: TGCAGTGCCAGACCGGACACACATAACACTGAAGCTTTCTTC
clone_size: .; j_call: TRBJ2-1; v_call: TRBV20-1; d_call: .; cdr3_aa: CSGPRGGLLNEQFF; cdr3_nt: TGCAGTGGTCCCAGGGGGGGGCTTTTGAATGAGCAGTTCTTC
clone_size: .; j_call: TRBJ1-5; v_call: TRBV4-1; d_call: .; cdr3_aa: CASSQQVRDQPQHF; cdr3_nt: TGCGCCAGCAGCCAGCAAGTGAGGGATCAGCCCCAGCATTTT
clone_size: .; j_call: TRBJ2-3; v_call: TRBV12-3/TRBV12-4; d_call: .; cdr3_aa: CASRPLLGTDTQYF; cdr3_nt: TGTGCCAGCAGACCTCTCCTAGGCACAGATACGCAGTATTTT
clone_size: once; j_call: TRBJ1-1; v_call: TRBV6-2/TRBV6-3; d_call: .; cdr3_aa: CASRREGGWTEAFF; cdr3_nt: TGTGCCAGCAGGAGAGAGGGAGGGTGGACTGAAGCTTTCTTT
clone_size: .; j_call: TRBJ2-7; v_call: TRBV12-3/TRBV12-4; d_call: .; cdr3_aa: CASSLWQGGYEQYF; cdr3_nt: TGTGCCAGCAGTTTATGGCAGGGAGGCTACGAGCAGTACTTC
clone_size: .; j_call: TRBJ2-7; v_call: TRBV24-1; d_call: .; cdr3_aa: CATSDATRSYEQYF; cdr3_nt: TGTGCCACCAGTGATGCGACACGTTCCTACGAGCAGTACTTC
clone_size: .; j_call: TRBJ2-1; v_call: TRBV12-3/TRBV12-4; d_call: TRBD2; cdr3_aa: CASTGGLGSGRRSYNEQFF; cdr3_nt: TGTGCCAGCACCGGTGGGTTAGGTAGCGGGAGGAGGTCCTACAATGAGCAGTTCTTC
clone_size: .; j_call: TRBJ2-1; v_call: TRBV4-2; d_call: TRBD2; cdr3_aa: CASSQEIAGGPGEQFF; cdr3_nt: TGTGCCAGCAGCCAAGAAATAGCGGGAGGGCCGGGTGAGCAGTTCTTC
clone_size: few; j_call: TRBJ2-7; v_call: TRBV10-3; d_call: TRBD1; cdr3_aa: CAISEELTGGSYEQYF; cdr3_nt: TGTGCCATCAGTGAGGAACTGACAGGGGGCTCCTACGAGCAGTACTTC
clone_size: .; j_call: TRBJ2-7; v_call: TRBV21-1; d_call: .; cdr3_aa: CATLKGRSGGYDEQYF; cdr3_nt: TGTGCCACCCTAAAGGGTAGGAGTGGGGGTTACGACGAGCAGTACTTC
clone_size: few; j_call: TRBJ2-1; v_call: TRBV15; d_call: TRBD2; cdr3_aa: CATSRDLTSGQLSYNEQFF; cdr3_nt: TGTGCCACCAGCAGAGATCTGACTAGCGGGCAACTCTCCTACAATGAGCAGTTCTTC
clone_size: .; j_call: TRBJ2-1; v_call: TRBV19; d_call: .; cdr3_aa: CASTRRRNGGEQFF; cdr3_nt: TGTGCCAGTACCCGACGGAGAAACGGGGGTGAGCAGTTCTTC
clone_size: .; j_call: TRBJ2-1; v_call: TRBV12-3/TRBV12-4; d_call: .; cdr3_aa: CASSLARQGNEQFF; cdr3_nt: TGTGCCAGCAGTTTAGCGCGGCAGGGCAATGAGCAGTTCTTC
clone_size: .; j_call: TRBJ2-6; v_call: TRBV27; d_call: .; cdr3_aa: CASSLRAESSGANVLTF; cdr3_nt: TGTGCCAGCAGTTTAAGGGCAGAGAGCTCTGGGGCCAACGTCCTGACTTTC
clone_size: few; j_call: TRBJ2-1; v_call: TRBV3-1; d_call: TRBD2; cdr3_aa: CASSLLAGSVVSEQFF; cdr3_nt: TGTGCCAGCAGCCTACTAGCGGGGTCTGTCGTGAGTGAGCAGTTCTTC